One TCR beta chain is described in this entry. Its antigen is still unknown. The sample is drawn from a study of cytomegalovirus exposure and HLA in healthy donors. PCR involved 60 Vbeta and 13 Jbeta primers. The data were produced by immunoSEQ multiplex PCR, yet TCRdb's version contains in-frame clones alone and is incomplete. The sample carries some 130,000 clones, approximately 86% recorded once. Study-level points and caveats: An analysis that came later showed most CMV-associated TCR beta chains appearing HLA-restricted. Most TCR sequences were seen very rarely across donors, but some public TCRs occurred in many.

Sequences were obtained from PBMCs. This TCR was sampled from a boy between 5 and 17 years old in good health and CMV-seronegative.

CDR3 DNA sequence: TGTGCCAGCAGCTTAGGTGGAGGGAGCTCCTACGAGCAGTACTTC. Its protein is CASSLGGGSSYEQYF. The genes are TRBV7-8 and TRBJ2-7, with D tentatively TRBD2 (6 bases). Germline V gives CDR1 SGHVS, CDR2 FQNEAQ. The CDR3 sequence is 15 residues long. The V and J ends lost 1 base and 0 bases respectively, with 10 bases between them.